This is a list of T cell receptor beta chains from one sample in a study of cytomegalovirus exposure and HLA in healthy donors. Some clones are missing from TCRdb's copy, which holds only in-frame ones; the method was immunoSEQ multiplex PCR. The sample shows 55,000 to 70,000 clones, around 92% of them seen only once. Sequencing input: PBMCs. Source of these receptors: a man aged 18 to 29 in good health and CMV-seropositive. CDR3s include the opening cysteine and the closing phenylalanine or tryptophan. Fields, in order: clone size, J gene, D gene, V gene, CDR3 DNA, CDR3 protein. A D gene is named only where the DNA matches it firmly. Only some rows state a clone size, as once, few, many or a class for expanded clones.

size: NA
J: TRBJ1-5
D: NA
V: TRBV7-6
DNA: TGTGCCAGCAGCTTAGGGGGCGCGGGGCCGCAGCCCCAGCATTTT
CDR3: CASSLGGAGPQPQHF

size: few
J: TRBJ2-2
D: TRBD2
V: TRBV11-1
DNA: TGTGCCAGCAGCCGGGGACTAGCGGGAGGATCCGGGGAGCTGTTTTTT
CDR3: CASSRGLAGGSGELFF

size: NA
J: TRBJ2-2
D: TRBD1
V: TRBV4-1
DNA: TGCGCCAGCAGCAAAGACAGGGGTGGCACCGGGGAGCTGTTTTTT
CDR3: CASSKDRGGTGELFF

size: few
J: TRBJ2-7
D: NA
V: TRBV14
DNA: TGTGCCAGCAGCCCTTTGGGCCACGGGACACTCTACGAGCAGTACTTC
CDR3: CASSPLGHGTLYEQYF

size: NA
J: TRBJ2-2
D: TRBD1
V: TRBV6-5
DNA: TGTGCCAGCAGTTACGCCCCGGGACAGGGAGGCGGGGAGCTGTTTTTT
CDR3: CASSYAPGQGGGELFF

size: NA
J: TRBJ2-1
D: TRBD2
V: TRBV5-6
DNA: TGTGCCAGCAGCTTGGGACTAGCGGGAGGCAATGAGCAGTTCTTC
CDR3: CASSLGLAGGNEQFF

size: once
J: TRBJ2-2
D: NA
V: TRBV6-4
DNA: TGTGCCAGCAGTGAGAGGAGTACCTCGGAGCTGTTTTTT
CDR3: CASSERSTSELFF

size: NA
J: TRBJ1-5
D: NA
V: TRBV4-1
DNA: TGCGCCAGCAGCCCCTCCGGACAGATAGGTCAGCCCCAGCATTTT
CDR3: CASSPSGQIGQPQHF

size: NA
J: TRBJ1-5
D: NA
V: TRBV27
DNA: TGTGCCAGCAGGTCCTCAATAAACCGGGACTTGAGCAATCAGCCCCAGCATTTT
CDR3: CASRSSINRDLSNQPQHF

size: NA
J: TRBJ2-7
D: TRBD2
V: TRBV18
DNA: TGTGCCAGCTCACCAACTAGCGGATCCTCCTACGAGCAGTACTTC
CDR3: CASSPTSGSSYEQYF

size: once
J: TRBJ1-1
D: TRBD1
V: TRBV5-1
DNA: TGCGCCAGCAGCTGGGGGACAGGGGAAACTGAAGCTTTCTTT
CDR3: CASSWGTGETEAFF

size: NA
J: TRBJ1-3
D: NA
V: TRBV19
DNA: TGTGCCAATAAAGTCCACTCTGGTGGAAACACCATATATTTT
CDR3: CANKVHSGGNTIYF

size: NA
J: TRBJ2-5
D: NA
V: TRBV6-1
DNA: TGTGCCAGCAGCGTTGACAGGGGAGGGTTAGAGACCCAGTACTTC
CDR3: CASSVDRGGLETQYF

size: NA
J: TRBJ2-3
D: NA
V: TRBV9
DNA: TGTGCCAGCAGTCGGGAGAGGTTCACAGATACGCAGTATTTT
CDR3: CASSRERFTDTQYF

size: NA
J: TRBJ2-7
D: NA
V: TRBV5-6
DNA: TGTGCCAGCAGCTTGGGGGTCCTAGCGATCTTCTACGAGCAGTACTTC
CDR3: CASSLGVLAIFYEQYF

size: few
J: TRBJ1-1
D: NA
V: TRBV2
DNA: TGTGCCAGCAGTAGATTGCAGGGCTGGACTGAAGCTTTCTTT
CDR3: CASSRLQGWTEAFF

size: NA
J: TRBJ2-5
D: NA
V: TRBV7-9
DNA: TGTGCCAGCAGCTTAGCCGTGACAGAAGAGACCCAGTACTTC
CDR3: CASSLAVTEETQYF

size: NA
J: TRBJ2-5
D: TRBD1
V: TRBV10-3
DNA: TGTGCCATCAGTGGGACAGGGTCATTAGAGACCCAGTACTTC
CDR3: CAISGTGSLETQYF

size: NA
J: TRBJ2-7
D: TRBD2
V: TRBV11-2
DNA: TGTGCCAGCAGCCTTCAAGGGACTAGCGGGAAACAGTACTTC
CDR3: CASSLQGTSGKQYF

size: NA
J: TRBJ2-5
D: TRBD1
V: TRBV10-3
DNA: TGTGCCATCGCCTCAACCGGGACAGGGCAGCGAGAGACCCAGTACTTC
CDR3: CAIASTGTGQRETQYF

size: NA
J: TRBJ2-1
D: NA
V: TRBV12-2
DNA: TGTGCAAGTCGCCCCAAGAACGGTGACAATGAGCAGTTCTTC
CDR3: CASRPKNGDNEQFF

size: NA
J: TRBJ2-7
D: NA
V: TRBV5-1
DNA: TGCGCCAGCAGCTTGGATCAGGGCGGTTACGAGCAGTACTTC
CDR3: CASSLDQGGYEQYF

size: NA
J: TRBJ1-3
D: NA
V: TRBV28
DNA: TGTGCCAGCAGTCTACCCAGGGGACAAAAAGGAAACACCATATATTTT
CDR3: CASSLPRGQKGNTIYF

size: NA
J: TRBJ2-7
D: TRBD1
V: TRBV19
DNA: TGTGCCAGTAGCCTCACAGGGGGTGGTGAGCAGTACTTC
CDR3: CASSLTGGGEQYF

size: NA
J: TRBJ1-1
D: NA
V: TRBV19
DNA: TGTGCCAGTAGTATGAGAGGAGGGGACACTGAAGCTTTCTTT
CDR3: CASSMRGGDTEAFF

size: NA
J: TRBJ2-5
D: NA
V: TRBV7-9
DNA: TGTGCCAGCAGCACCGGGACACTTGTGGAGACCCAGTACTTC
CDR3: CASSTGTLVETQYF

size: NA
J: TRBJ2-1
D: TRBD1
V: TRBV27
DNA: TGTGCCAGCAGTCGACCGGGACAGGGGCTGAATGAGCAGTTCTTC
CDR3: CASSRPGQGLNEQFF

size: NA
J: TRBJ1-5
D: NA
V: TRBV4-1
DNA: TGCGCCAGCAGCCAAGTTATCGGAGGGCTCGAAACGTCGGGGCCCCAGCATTTT
CDR3: CASSQVIGGLETSGPQHF

size: once
J: TRBJ1-5
D: TRBD1
V: TRBV6-1
DNA: TGTGCCGGGGGCCCCGACAGGGGGCATCAGCCCCAGCATTTT
CDR3: CAGGPDRGHQPQHF

size: NA
J: TRBJ1-2
D: NA
V: TRBV21-1
DNA: TGTGCCAGCATTGGGGGGAGCGTCGGAGGCTACACCTTC
CDR3: CASIGGSVGGYTF

size: once
J: TRBJ2-7
D: TRBD1
V: TRBV27
DNA: TGTGCCAGCAGTGTGACAGGGGGGAGCTCCTACGAGCAGTACTTC
CDR3: CASSVTGGSSYEQYF

size: NA
J: TRBJ2-2
D: NA
V: TRBV4-1
DNA: TGCGCCAGCAGCCATGCAGGGTCCGGCGGCACCGGGGAGCTGTTTTTT
CDR3: CASSHAGSGGTGELFF

size: NA
J: TRBJ2-1
D: TRBD2
V: TRBV6-6
DNA: TGTGCCAGCAGTTACTCTAGGAGCGGGATCTACAATGAGCAGTTCTTC
CDR3: CASSYSRSGIYNEQFF

size: NA
J: TRBJ2-6
D: NA
V: TRBV29-1
DNA: TGCAGCGCCGAGGCGGGCTCTGGGGCCAACGTCCTGACTTTC
CDR3: CSAEAGSGANVLTF

size: NA
J: TRBJ2-7
D: NA
V: TRBV2
DNA: TGTGCCAGCAGTGAACAGGGCTACGAGCAGTACTTC
CDR3: CASSEQGYEQYF

size: NA
J: TRBJ1-5
D: TRBD1
V: TRBV11-2
DNA: TGTGCCAGCAGCGCAGACAGGGGGCGAAGCAATCAGCCCCAGCATTTT
CDR3: CASSADRGRSNQPQHF

size: NA
J: TRBJ2-5
D: NA
V: TRBV5-5
DNA: TGTGCCAGCAGCTTGGAGGGACTGACAGAGACCCAGTACTTC
CDR3: CASSLEGLTETQYF

size: NA
J: TRBJ1-1
D: TRBD1
V: TRBV29-1
DNA: TGCAGCGTGGACAGGGAAAGCACTGAAGCTTTCTTT
CDR3: CSVDRESTEAFF

size: NA
J: TRBJ2-2
D: TRBD1
V: TRBV19
DNA: TGTGCCAGTAGTCCCCCTGAAGTCGGACAGGAGGACACCGGGGAGCTGTTTTTT
CDR3: CASSPPEVGQEDTGELFF

size: NA
J: TRBJ2-2
D: NA
V: TRBV5-1
DNA: TGCGCCAGCAGCGGGAGGACGGTTAACACCGGGGAGCTGTTTTTT
CDR3: CASSGRTVNTGELFF

size: NA
J: TRBJ1-2
D: NA
V: TRBV29-1
DNA: TGCAGCGTTCTCCGGGAGGGGGCTAACTATGGCTACACCTTC
CDR3: CSVLREGANYGYTF

size: once
J: TRBJ1-3
D: NA
V: TRBV18
DNA: TGTGCCAGCTCACCACCTGGTACAGTAAGCTCTGGAAACACCATATATTTT
CDR3: CASSPPGTVSSGNTIYF

size: NA
J: TRBJ2-5
D: NA
V: TRBV19
DNA: TGTGCCAGTGCCTCGGGGAGACAAGAGACCCAGTACTTC
CDR3: CASASGRQETQYF

size: NA
J: TRBJ2-1
D: TRBD2
V: TRBV6-4
DNA: TGTGCCAGCAGTGAGACTAGCGACCAGAATGAGCAGTTCTTC
CDR3: CASSETSDQNEQFF